One TCR beta chain is described in this entry. These data are taken from a study of T-cell reconstitution after alpha-beta-depleted transplantation in children. J gave up 1 base and V 5 bases, and 11 bases lay outside the gene matches. The CDR3 sequence is 20 residues long. Germline V gene data show CDR1 as SGHTA and CDR2 as FQGTGA. The authors prepared the TCRbeta library with unique molecular identifiers. Each CDR3 protein gets one entry after TCRdb re-called the PCR reads with MiXCR. This table holds about 600,000 distinct CDR3 sequences, roughly a tenth found once. The chain joins TRBV7-3 to TRBJ2-1, with 16 bases aligning to TRBD2. The source material was PBMCs from the stem cell graft donor, sampled from the stem cell graft. The source is a human donor who donated a stem cell graft to a child with acute myeloid leukemia. The CDR3 DNA sequence: TGTGCCAGCAGCCCGTTCTCCGGGACTAGCGGGAGGGCTTCCTACAATGAGCAGTTCTTC. Its translation is CASSPFSGTSGRASYNEQFF.